This TCR beta chain was recovered during a study of shared clonotypes between healthy human individuals (dated by TCRdb to about 2020). Some background on the complete study: The cohort comprised a couple of women and a few men aged 18 to 49 years. For each donor, CD4 naive and CD4 memory were each given three plates, CD8 naive was given two plates, and CD8 memory was given one plate. To estimate repertoire size and how much clonotype sharing occurs between individuals, the study deeply sequenced the blood TCR repertoires of five healthy adults. Different laboratories and diverse techniques were used to prepare libraries and sequence TCR repertoires, to increase sequencing depth and limit assay-specific biases. Each donor's leukapheresis produced roughly between about 0.85 and 10 billion PBMCs. Broad study findings and their caveats: Sampling was limited to blood, and TCR repertoires in tissue likely differ from TCR repertoires in blood. When a handful of donors were compared, the shared fraction of clonotypes was around 4.6% for naive CD4, approximately 3.3% for naive CD8, more than 2% for memory CD4, and 0.4% for memory CD8. Estimated clonotype richness was generally larger for naive than for memory subsets. Because the study included a small number of donors, the genetic and exposure-history diversity represented was limited. Incomplete sequencing was indicated by rarefaction of sorted-subset datasets, despite the large sequencing depth. Higher generation probabilities were observed for clonotypes shared by all four sorted-subset donors than for non-shared clonotypes. Pairwise subsampling led to the expectation that sequencing depth would affect the degree of clonotype sharing among donors.

TCR CDR3 regions were amplified from genomic DNA by multiplex PCR using the deep immunoSEQ assay. Extracted genomic DNA from each cell subset was spread evenly across all wells of several immunoSEQ 96-well plates, with each plate serving as a replicate. For sorted subsets, each replicate PCR was loaded with about 0.2 ug genomic DNA, equivalent to 25,000 to 35,000 T cell genomes. Purified libraries were measured with a Qubit 3.0 fluorometer, size-checked on a Bioanalyzer 2100, and measured again with the KAPA Library Quantification kit. Each immunoSEQ 96-well plate was sequenced on its own single-read 150-cycle Illumina NextSeq 550 flow cell. The paper's data handling went like this. The immunoSEQ output contained only junctional sequences without quality scores, so filtering could not match that applied to full-length reads. To assign V/J genes and CDR3, sequences were annotated using PyIR, a Python wrapper for IgBLAST v1.9, with IMGT germline references. Reads with weak V/J assignments (E-value above 1e-6), missing CDR3, stop codons, out-of-frame junctions, or ambiguous translated residues were removed. A V3J clonotype was defined by an identical inferred V gene, J gene, and CDR3 amino acid sequence. To compute the percentage overlap between repertoires, the number of shared unique clonotypes was divided by the size of the smaller repertoire. Repertoire richness was assessed with RTK rarefaction, the Chao1 estimator, and Recon v2.1 estimates of unobserved clonotypes. Generation probabilities were computed with OLGA for all TCRbeta clonotypes obtained by the gDNA method from several donors. The table comes from immuneACCESS by way of TCRdb, which keeps in-frame sequences with V and J called. Part of the clones is missing from these tables; in studies checked, under half for an unresolved V gene and the rest for unknown reasons. D and trimming come from the DNA, and the V and J calls and clone size come from that table. The sample profile shows some 2 million clones; just under 95% of them were found once. Approximately 1.2% of the sample is held by the ten biggest clonotypes.

Of note for this clone: Its antigen specificity is not known. Base qualities were left out, and no much larger clone turns up one base away.

Looking up the germline V gene yields CDR1 MGHRA and CDR2 YSYEKL. Relative to germline, V is 1 base shorter and J is 9 bases shorter, with 10 bases between their ends. Taken from cysteine to phenylalanine, the CDR3 has 13 residues. Of the read, only the CDR3 DNA is kept; its 39 bases are in frame from base 1. For the CD8 naive samples, CD45RO-negative cells were positively selected for CCR7, yielding a CD45RA+CCR7+ population from which TemRA cells were excluded. The donors were healthy, HIV-negative adults who had no recently reported acute infections or vaccinations. Every donor was a Caucasian adult residing in Nashville, Tennessee, USA. Blood was collected by leukapheresis, and PBMCs were isolated by Ficoll-Histopaque density gradient centrifugation and then cryopreserved in liquid nitrogen vapor phase. Analytical flow cytometry was used to check the purity and quantity of each magnetically sorted T cell population. Genomic DNA was isolated from each sorted fraction and quantified by UV absorbance on a Nanodrop 2000c.

This receptor was taken from a man between 18 and 29 years old in good health. The sequence links TRBV4-1 to TRBJ1-5; no D segment can be confidently identified. The sample taken for sequencing was naive CD8+ T cells sorted from blood. This specimen's cell subset or site label, per the study, means: CD45RA+CCR7+. The CDR3 protein sequence reads: CASSQVGLSPQHF. The DNA reads as follows: TGCGCCAGCAGCCAAGTTGGGCTCTCGCCCCAGCATTTT.